This T cell receptor (beta chain) was obtained from a study of cytomegalovirus exposure and HLA in healthy donors. Researchers ran the PCR with 60 Vbeta and 13 Jbeta primers. This table comes from immunoSEQ multiplex PCR, and its TCRdb copy is limited to in-frame clones, with some not included. The table shows 200,000 to 250,000 clones, with 60% to 85% occurring only once. The CDR3 loop spans 11 amino acids. V shed 9 bases and J shed 10 bases, with 13 bases lying between them. Germline assignment: CDR1 SNHLY and CDR2 FYNNEI. Notes on this clone: The antigen is not known.

Findings and caveats of the study: Upon later analysis, TCR association rates were observed to vary by HLA locus, being highest for DRB1 and lowest for HLA-C.

The genes are TRBV2 and TRBJ2-1; the D is unclear. The TCR originated in a man between 35 and 55 years old in good health and CMV-seronegative. Sequenced: PBMCs. The CDR3 region has the DNA TGTGCCAGTGGCCCCGGGTGGGAGCAGTTCTTC. It codes for CASGPGWEQFF.